This TCR beta chain was identified during a study of tumor and adjacent non-tumor tissue in lung cancer. Whole-study context: On average, productive TCRbeta reads reached 4 million to 5 million per sample.

Germline CDR1 SGHRS, CDR2 YFSETQ. CDR3 length: 13 amino acids. The V end lost 4 bases, the J end lost 5 bases, and 12 bases lay between the germline ends. TCRbeta libraries were built with three rounds of nested PCR, modified from ARM-PCR. TCRdb ran MiXCR on the multiplex PCR reads and lists one entry per CDR3 protein. The sample yields about 86,000 distinct CDR3 sequences, 76% seen once. This clonotype was detected ten times or more. The template was RNA from unsorted bulk tissue. More than 3 cm separated this lung sample from the edge of the tumor. This sequence joins TRBV5-1 and TRBJ2-5; D perhaps matches TRBD2 (6 bases). The receptor was isolated from a woman aged 50 to 60 with non-small cell lung cancer. Input material: distant non-tumor lung tissue. The chain's CDR3 is CASSRSGEETQYF. The CDR3 coding sequence is TGCGCCAGCAGCCGGTCGGGGGAGGAGACCCAGTACTTC.